This passage covers 23 T cell receptor beta chains from one sample sequenced in a study of identical twins. TCRdb ran MiXCR on the 5' RACE reads and lists one entry per CDR3 protein. The sample yields 690,000 or so distinct CDR3 sequences, 8% to 9% seen once. These same records also appear under a second study, on yellow fever vaccine responses in identical twins.

The sample consisted of PBMCs. The receptor set was obtained from a woman aged 18-30 years in good health.

Only one count was recorded for this clonotype. The chain combines TRBV20-1 with TRBJ2-5, with 8 bases aligning to TRBD2. The CDR3 extends over 15 amino acids. The ends lost 5 bases at V and 2 bases at J; junction bases unmatched: 10. The V gene's germline CDR1 is DFQATT and CDR2 SNEGSKA (reference sequence). CDR3 residues: CSASKRGPQQETQYF. As DNA, the CDR3 is TGCAGTGCTTCTAAGCGGGGGCCGCAACAAGAGACCCAGTACTTC.

V is TRBV28 and J is TRBJ2-1, with TRBD2 as a possible D gene (6 bases). V lost 5 bases and J lost 2, with 16 bases in between. The CDR3 runs 16 residues. CDR1 is MDHEN, CDR2 SYDVKM, per germline. The CDR3 region is CASSTPREAAYNEQFF. The CDR3 DNA sequence: TGTGCCAGCAGTACCCCTAGGGAGGCCGCCTACAATGAGCAGTTCTTC.

This rearrangement joins TRBV29-1 to TRBJ1-2, with D possibly TRBD1 on 6 matching bases. This CDR3 is 12 amino acids long. Trimming removed 7 bases at V and 4 bases at J, with 13 bases between. The V gene's germline CDR1 is SQVTM and CDR2 ANQGSEA. CDR3 bases: TGCAGCGCTACAGGGTTACCCTATGGCTACACCTTC. This gives the protein CSATGLPYGYTF.

This clonotype was seen only a few times. The rearrangement links TRBV4-1 to TRBJ2-1; D perhaps matches TRBD2 (6 bases). The germline gives CDR1 MGHRA, CDR2 YSYEKL. The CDR3 runs 16 residues. V was clipped by 4 bases and J by 0 bases, with 13 bases between them. This CDR3 reads CASSLSDGSSYNEQFF. The CDR3 DNA reads as TGCGCCAGCAGCCTCTCGGACGGGAGCTCCTACAATGAGCAGTTCTTC.

The chain joins TRBV20-1 to TRBJ2-7; 11 nucleotides agree with TRBD2. The CDR3 has 15 amino acids. Trimming removed 5 bases from V and 1 base from J; junction bases left unmatched: 7. Germline V gene lookup returns CDR1 DFQATT and CDR2 SNEGSKA (reference sequence). The DNA for the CDR3 is TGCAGTGCTCCACCCGGACTAGCGGGTTCCTACGAGCAGTACTTC. This gives the protein CSAPPGLAGSYEQYF.

This clonotype turned up a few times. This chain joins TRBV27 and TRBJ2-1, with D unclear. Germline values: CDR1 MNHEY, CDR2 SMNVEV (reference sequence). This CDR3 is 14 amino acids long. Trimming stripped 1 base from V and 4 bases from J, with 8 bases between. The CDR3 spells CASSLWAEYNEQFF. DNA for the CDR3: TGTGCCAGCAGTTTATGGGCAGAATACAATGAGCAGTTCTTC.

In its sample, this clonotype was seen many times. This rearrangement joins TRBV29-1 to TRBJ1-2, with D maybe TRBD1 (5 bases). The germline CDR1 and CDR2 sequences are SQVTM and ANQGSEA. V was trimmed by 6 bases and J by 4 bases, leaving 15 bases between them. This CDR3 has 13 residues. The DNA for the CDR3 is TGCAGCGTGCCGACGGGGACCTCCTATGGCTACACCTTC. It is translated as CSVPTGTSYGYTF.

This clonotype was detected a few times. The chain uses TRBV21-1 and TRBJ1-2; TRBD1 reflects the table's D call only, with no check against the DNA. TRBV21-1 is classified as a pseudogene. The CDR3 is made up of 14 amino acids. The CDR3 is CASSKVDRNYGYTF. The CDR3 nucleotides read TGTGCCAGCAGCAAAGTTGACAGAAACTATGGCTACACCTTC.

This clonotype came up many times. The rearrangement links TRBV7-9 to TRBJ2-2; D not certain. CDR3 length: 12 amino acids. V was cut by 3 bases and J by 3 bases, with 2 bases left in between. From germline, CDR1 is SEHNR and CDR2 FQNEAQ (reference sequence). The CDR3 DNA is TGTGCCAGCAGCTTTGACACCGGGGAGCTGTTTTTT. Translated: CASSFDTGELFF.

CDR3 coding DNA: TGTGCCACCAGCAGAGAGAAGGGCGGCTATGGCTACACCTTC. Its translation: CATSREKGGYGYTF. The chain employs TRBV15 and TRBJ1-2; D is ambiguous. Germline V lookup: CDR1 LNHNV, CDR2 YYDKDF (reference sequence). Between the trimmed V and J ends, which lost 0 bases and 4 bases, there was a span of 9 bases. The CDR3 sequence is 14 residues long.

In this sample, this clonotype turned up many times. J is TRBJ2-1 and V is TRBV28; 7 bases are a match to TRBD2. The CDR3 contains 17 residues. The V segment lost 1 base and the J segment 7 bases; nucleotides outside the gene matches: 13. Germline assignment: CDR1 MDHEN and CDR2 SYDVKM. For the CDR3, the DNA is TGTGCCAGCAGTTTATCAGGCGCGGGGAGGGCGGGAAATGAGCAGTTCTTC. Amino acids: CASSLSGAGRAGNEQFF.

The gene calls are TRBV5-1 and TRBJ2-1; D gene unclear. Trimming shortened V by 4 bases and J by 5 bases, and 13 bases separated the two germline ends. Germline V gene sequence: CDR1 SGHRS, CDR2 YFSETQ. CDR3 length equals 14 residues. The CDR3 region is CASSGIAWDNEQFF. In nucleotides, the CDR3 is TGCGCCAGCAGCGGCATAGCATGGGACAATGAGCAGTTCTTC.

This clonotype was observed a handful of times. The rearrangement joins TRBV29-1 to TRBJ1-1; D is undetermined. Germline CDR1 is SQVTM and CDR2 is ANQGSEA. CDR3 length equals 10 residues. The V and J ends lost 4 bases and 7 bases respectively, with 7 bases between them. The CDR3, as DNA: TGCAGCGTTGGGGAGCATGAAGCTTTCTTT. Its translation: CSVGEHEAFF.

The genes are TRBV5-1 and TRBJ2-5; a weak D match, TRBD2 (5 bases). Germline V CDR1 and CDR2: SGHRS, YFSETQ. The CDR3 runs to 13 residues. CDR3 loop: CALQFLGSETQYF. The CDR3, as DNA: TGCGCTTTGCAGTTCTTGGGGAGCGAGACCCAGTACTTC.

This clonotype was picked up a small number of times. This chain connects TRBV5-1 to TRBJ2-5; 9 bases are a match to TRBD1. This CDR3 spans 15 amino acids. Unmatched junction bases numbered 9, after V lost 4 bases and J lost 5 bases. Per germline, CDR1 SGHRS and CDR2 YFSETQ. In nucleotides, the CDR3 is TGCGCCAGCAGCCTCCGCGGGACAGGGCCCGAGACCCAGTACTTC. Its translation is CASSLRGTGPETQYF.

This clonotype was detected a few times. The V call is TRBV7-2, the J call TRBJ1-2, with D uncertain. The CDR3 has 14 amino acids. The ends were cut back, 1 base at V and 1 base at J, with 7 bases in the middle. Germline V gene sequence: CDR1 SGHTA, CDR2 FQGNSA. The CDR3 sequence: CASSLVVGNYGYTF. The CDR3 DNA reads as TGTGCCAGCAGCTTAGTTGTCGGTAACTATGGCTACACCTTC.

The genes are TRBV19 and TRBJ2-3, with TRBD2 matching over 8 bases. The CDR3 is 17 residues long. CDR1 and CDR2 (germline): LNHDA, SQIVND (reference sequence). V shed 4 bases and J 0 bases; nucleotides not matched to a gene: 9. CDR3 bases: TGTGCCAGTAGTACCATGAGCGGGGGCCCCAGCACAGATACGCAGTATTTT. It encodes CASSTMSGGPSTDTQYF.

With regard to this clonotype: This may come from a read error, since a much larger clone is one base off. The chain recombines TRBV24-1 with TRBJ2-5; 12 bases match TRBD2. The J call may be faulty, since TRBJ2-1 better matches the DNA end. The CDR3 has 18 residues. Germline-derived CDR1 and CDR2 are KGHDR and SFDVKD. CDR3 coding DNA: TGTGCCACCAGTGATCGACTAGCGGGAGCTACGGCGATAGAGACCCAGTTCTTC. Its protein is CATSDRLAGATAIETQFF.

In this sample, this clonotype turned up a few times. The rearrangement links TRBV7-2 to TRBJ2-7, with 7 bases identical to TRBD1. This CDR3 spans 14 amino acids. Germline CDR1 and CDR2: SGHTA and FQGNSA. With V trimmed by 5 bases and J by 4 bases, 8 bases remained unmatched. The CDR3 reads CASSMTGPRYEQYF. CDR3 sequence (DNA): TGTGCCAGCAGCATGACAGGGCCAAGGTACGAGCAGTACTTC.

The genes are TRBV10-3 and TRBJ2-5, with TRBD2 matching 13 bases. Germline CDR1 ENHRY, CDR2 SYGVKD. The V gene end was trimmed by 4 bases and the J gene end by 3 bases; junction bases not matched to a gene: 2. The CDR3 has 15 residues. This CDR3 reads CAISGTSGSKETQYF. CDR3 in DNA: TGTGCCATCAGTGGGACTAGCGGGAGTAAAGAGACCCAGTACTTC.

This clonotype was picked up a small number of times. The chain carries TRBV6-5 and TRBJ2-7, with TRBD2 matching over 14 bases. Germline V gene data show CDR1 as MNHEY and CDR2 as SVGAGI. Germline trimming cut 2 bases from V and 3 bases from J; bases unmatched to any gene: 9. The CDR3 has 18 residues. The DNA for the CDR3 is TGTGCCAGCAGTTACGGGACTAGCGGGAGATTGGGGTTCTACGAGCAGTACTTC. This gives the protein CASSYGTSGRLGFYEQYF.

In its sample, this clonotype was seen a few times. The CDR3 bases are TGCAGTGCTAACAGGTTTGATCAGCCCCAGCATTTT. It yields the protein CSANRFDQPQHF. The gene calls are TRBV20-1 and TRBJ1-5; a possible D gene is TRBD1 (5 bases). Trimming removed 4 bases at V and 5 bases at J, with 9 bases between. CDR3 length: 12 residues. From germline, CDR1 is DFQATT and CDR2 SNEGSKA (reference sequence).

For the CDR3, the DNA is TGCGCCAGCAGTTCTGTGGGAGCCACAGATACGCAGTATTTT. Translating gives CASSSVGATDTQYF. The chain is built from TRBV5-1 and TRBJ2-3; the D gene is possibly TRBD2 (5 bases). The CDR3 spans 14 residues. The ends were cut back, 5 bases at V and 2 bases at J, with 12 bases in the middle. Germline values: CDR1 SGHRS, CDR2 YFSETQ.